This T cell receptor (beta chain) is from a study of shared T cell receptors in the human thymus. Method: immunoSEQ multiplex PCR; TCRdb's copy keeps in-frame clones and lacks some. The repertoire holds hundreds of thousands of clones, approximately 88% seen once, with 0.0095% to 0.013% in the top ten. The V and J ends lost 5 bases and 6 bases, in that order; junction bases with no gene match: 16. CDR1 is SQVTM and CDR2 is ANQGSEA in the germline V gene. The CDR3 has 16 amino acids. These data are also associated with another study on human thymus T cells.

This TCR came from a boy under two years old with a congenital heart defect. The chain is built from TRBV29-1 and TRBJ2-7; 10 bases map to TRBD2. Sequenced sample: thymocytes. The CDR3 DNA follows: TGCAGCGTTCGCGGGAAGGGAGCGGGAGGGCCGTTCGAGCAGTACTTC. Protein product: CSVRGKGAGGPFEQYF.